This entry concerns a single T cell receptor beta chain. Time point given: after dendritic cell vaccination, including at tumor progression/relapse. Monocyte-derived dendritic cells, cultured less than 9 days with IL-4 and GM-CSF, were pulsed with autologous tumor lysate. All glioblastoma patients lacked an isocitrate dehydrogenase mutation. Germline CDR1 and CDR2: LNHDA and SQIVND (reference sequence). This CDR3 comprises 13 residues. Trimming left V 8 bases short and J 3 bases short, with 14 bases between. The PCR used 60 V beta and 13 J beta primers. Repertoires were generated with immunoSEQ multiplex PCR, while TCRdb's copy carries only in-frame clones and drops some. This table has around 2,200 clones, around 78% appearing once. The sample is drawn from a study of glioma-infiltrating T cells after dendritic cell vaccination.

Sample: tumor tissue, taken after dendritic cell vaccination. The chain carries TRBV19 and TRBJ2-7, with D possibly TRBD2 on 6 matching bases. This clonotype originated in a human donor with glioblastoma. Here the CDR3 reads CASGRTESYEQYF. In DNA form, the CDR3 reads TGTGCCAGTGGGAGGACTGAAAGCTACGAGCAGTACTTC.